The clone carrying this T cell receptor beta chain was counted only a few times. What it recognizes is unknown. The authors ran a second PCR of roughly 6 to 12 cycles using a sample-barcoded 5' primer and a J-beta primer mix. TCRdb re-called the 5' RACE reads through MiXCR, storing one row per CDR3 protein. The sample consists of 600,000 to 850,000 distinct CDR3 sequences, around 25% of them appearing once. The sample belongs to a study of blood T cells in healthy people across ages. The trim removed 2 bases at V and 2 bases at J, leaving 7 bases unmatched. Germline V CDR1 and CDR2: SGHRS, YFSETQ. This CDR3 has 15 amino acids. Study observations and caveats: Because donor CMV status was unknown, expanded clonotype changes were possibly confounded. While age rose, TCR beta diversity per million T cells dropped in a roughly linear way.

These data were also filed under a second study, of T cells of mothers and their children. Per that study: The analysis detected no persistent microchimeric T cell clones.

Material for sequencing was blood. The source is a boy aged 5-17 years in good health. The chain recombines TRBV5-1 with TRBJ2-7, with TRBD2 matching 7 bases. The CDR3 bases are TGCGCCAGCAGCTTTTCGGCGGGGGAGACCTACGAGCAGTACTTC. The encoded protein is CASSFSAGETYEQYF.